The 2 T cell receptor beta chains below come from one sample, sequenced in a study of T-cell reconstitution after alpha-beta-depleted transplantation in children. Unique molecular identifiers were used in preparing the TCRbeta library. Each CDR3 protein is one row after TCRdb ran MiXCR on the PCR reads. The profile shows nearly 350,000 distinct CDR3 sequences, 15% to 20% of them singletons. The source was PBMCs, mostly from graft donor cells, collected 360 days after TCRalphabeta/CD19-depleted stem cell transplant. These receptors were taken from a male patient aged 2-9 years who had a stem cell transplant for acute lymphoblastic leukemia, so the T cells may come from the graft donor.

This clonotype was seen at least ten times. The V and J genes are TRBV12-3 or TRBV12-4 and TRBJ2-7, with D maybe TRBD1 (5 bases). This CDR3 has 12 amino acids. V was trimmed by 6 bases and J by 5 bases, leaving 11 bases between them. CDR3 coding DNA: TGTGCCAGCAGGACTTCAGGGCACGAGCAGTACTTC. Its protein is CASRTSGHEQYF.

For the CDR3, the DNA is TGTGCCAGTAGACCACAGGGTCCGGGCAAAGATACGCAGTATTTT. Its protein product is CASRPQGPGKDTQYF. The chain employs TRBV19 and TRBJ2-3; the D gene is possibly TRBD1 (6 bases). V was shortened by 6 bases and J by 5 bases, with 18 bases between the two germline ends. The CDR3 consists of 15 residues. In germline, CDR1 is LNHDA, CDR2 SQIVND (reference sequence).